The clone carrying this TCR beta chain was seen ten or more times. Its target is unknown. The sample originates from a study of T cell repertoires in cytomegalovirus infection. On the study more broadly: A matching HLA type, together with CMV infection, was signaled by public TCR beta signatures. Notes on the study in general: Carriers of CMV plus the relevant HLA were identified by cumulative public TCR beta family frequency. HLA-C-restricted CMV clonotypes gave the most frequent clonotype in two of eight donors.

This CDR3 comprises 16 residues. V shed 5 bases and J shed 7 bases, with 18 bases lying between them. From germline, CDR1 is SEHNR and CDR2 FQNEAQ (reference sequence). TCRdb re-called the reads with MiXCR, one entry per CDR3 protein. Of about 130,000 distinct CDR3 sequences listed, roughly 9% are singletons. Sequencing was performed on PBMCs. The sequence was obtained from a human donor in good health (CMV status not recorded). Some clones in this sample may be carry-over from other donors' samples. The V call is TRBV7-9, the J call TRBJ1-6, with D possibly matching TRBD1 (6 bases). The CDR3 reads CASSIWGRTVNSPLHF. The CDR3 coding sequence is TGTGCCAGCAGCATATGGGGCCGGACAGTAAATTCACCCCTCCACTTT.